This record looks at one T cell receptor beta chain sequence and its context. CDR1 is SGHTA, CDR2 FQGNSA, per germline. The CDR3 is made up of 15 amino acids. The V end lost 2 bases, the J end lost 8 bases, and 16 bases lay between the germline ends. The data were taken from a study of blood T cell repertoires in COVID-19. The method was immunoSEQ multiplex PCR; TCRdb's version includes in-frame clones alone and lacks a portion of them. Seen here are about 48,000 clones, roughly 88% observed once, and the top ten hold around 50%. The chain has TRBV7-2 and TRBJ2-4; D is perhaps TRBD2 (7 bases). The sequenced material came from peripheral blood. The receptor was isolated from a man between 65 and 79 years old with acute or convalescent COVID-19. CDR3 sequence (DNA): TGTGCCAGCAGCTTAAGTGAGGGGGGGCAGTACATTCAGTACTTC. It encodes CASSLSEGGQYIQYF.